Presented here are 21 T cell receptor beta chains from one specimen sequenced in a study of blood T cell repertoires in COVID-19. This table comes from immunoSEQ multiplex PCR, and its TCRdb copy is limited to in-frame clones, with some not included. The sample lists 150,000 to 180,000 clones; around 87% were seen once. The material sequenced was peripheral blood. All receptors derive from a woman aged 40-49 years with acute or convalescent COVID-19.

For the CDR3, the DNA is TGTGCCATCGGAAGGGACAGGGCTTACAATGAGCAGTTCTTC. Its translation: CAIGRDRAYNEQFF. J is TRBJ2-1 and V is TRBV28, with TRBD1 identical over 9 bases. CDR1 MDHEN and CDR2 SYDVKM come from the germline V gene. CDR3 length: 14 residues. V dropped 10 bases and J dropped 4; count of bases not matched to a gene: 8.

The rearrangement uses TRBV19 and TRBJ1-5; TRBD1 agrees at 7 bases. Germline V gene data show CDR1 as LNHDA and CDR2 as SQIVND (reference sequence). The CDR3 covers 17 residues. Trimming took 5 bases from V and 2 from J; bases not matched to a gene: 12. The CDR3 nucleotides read TGTGCCAGTAGTGCTCCCGGGACAGCTAGGCGCAATCAGCCCCAGCATTTT. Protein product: CASSAPGTARRNQPQHF.

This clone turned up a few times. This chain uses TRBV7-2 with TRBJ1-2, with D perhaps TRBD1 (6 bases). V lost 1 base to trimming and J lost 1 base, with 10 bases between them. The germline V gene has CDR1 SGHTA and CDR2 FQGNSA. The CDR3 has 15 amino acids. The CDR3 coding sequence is TGTGCCAGCAGCTTAGGCTCAGGGGTTAACTATGGCTACACCTTC. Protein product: CASSLGSGVNYGYTF. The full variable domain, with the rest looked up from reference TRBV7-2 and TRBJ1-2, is GAGVSQSPSNKVTEKGKDVELRCDPISGHTALYWYRQSLGQGLEFLIYFQGNSAPDKSGLPSDRFSAERTGGSVSTLTIQRTQQEDSAVYLCASSLGSGVNYGYTFGSGTRLTVV.

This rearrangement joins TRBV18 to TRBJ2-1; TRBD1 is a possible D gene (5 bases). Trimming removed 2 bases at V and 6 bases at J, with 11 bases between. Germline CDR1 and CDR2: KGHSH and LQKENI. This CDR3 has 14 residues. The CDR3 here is CASSPMSGINEQFF. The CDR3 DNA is TGTGCCAGCTCACCAATGTCAGGGATCAATGAGCAGTTCTTC.

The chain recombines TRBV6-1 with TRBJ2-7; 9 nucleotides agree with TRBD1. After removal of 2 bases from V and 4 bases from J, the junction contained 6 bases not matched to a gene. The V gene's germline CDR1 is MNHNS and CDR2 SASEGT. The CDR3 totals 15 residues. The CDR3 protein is CASSELGQGMYEQYF. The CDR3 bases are TGTGCCAGCAGTGAACTAGGACAGGGGATGTACGAGCAGTACTTC.

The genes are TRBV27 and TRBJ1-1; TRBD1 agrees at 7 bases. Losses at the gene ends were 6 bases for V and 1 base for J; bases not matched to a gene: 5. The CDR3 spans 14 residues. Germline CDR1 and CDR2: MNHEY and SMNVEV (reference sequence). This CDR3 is CASSAQGTNTEAFF. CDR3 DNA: TGTGCCAGCAGCGCACAGGGGACGAACACTGAAGCTTTCTTT.

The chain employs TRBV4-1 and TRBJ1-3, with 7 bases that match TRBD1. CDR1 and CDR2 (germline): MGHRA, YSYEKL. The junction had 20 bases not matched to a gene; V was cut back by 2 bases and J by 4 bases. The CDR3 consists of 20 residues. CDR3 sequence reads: CASSQSLEIRGWGFGNTIYF. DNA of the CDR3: TGCGCCAGCAGCCAAAGCCTGGAAATCAGGGGGTGGGGGTTCGGAAACACCATATATTTT.

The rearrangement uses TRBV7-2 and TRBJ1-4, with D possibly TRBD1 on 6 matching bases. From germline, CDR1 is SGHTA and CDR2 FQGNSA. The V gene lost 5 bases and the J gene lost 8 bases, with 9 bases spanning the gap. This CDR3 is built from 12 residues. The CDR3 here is CASSHRDEKLFF. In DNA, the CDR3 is TGTGCCAGCAGCCACAGGGACGAAAAACTGTTTTTT. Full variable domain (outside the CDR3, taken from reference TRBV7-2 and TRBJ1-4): GAGVSQSPSNKVTEKGKDVELRCDPISGHTALYWYRQSLGQGLEFLIYFQGNSAPDKSGLPSDRFSAERTGGSVSTLTIQRTQQEDSAVYLCASSHRDEKLFFGSGTQLSVL.

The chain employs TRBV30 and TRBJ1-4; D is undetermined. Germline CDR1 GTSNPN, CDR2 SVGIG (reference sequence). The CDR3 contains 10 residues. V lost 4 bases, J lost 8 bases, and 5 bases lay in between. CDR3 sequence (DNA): TGTGCCTGGAATCAAGAAAAACTGTTTTTT. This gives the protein CAWNQEKLFF.

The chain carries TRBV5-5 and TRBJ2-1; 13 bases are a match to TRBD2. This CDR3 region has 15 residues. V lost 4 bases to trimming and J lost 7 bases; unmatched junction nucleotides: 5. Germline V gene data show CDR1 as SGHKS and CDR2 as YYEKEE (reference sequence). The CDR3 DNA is TGTGCCAGCAGCAGAACTAGCGGGGGGGTGAATGAGCAGTTCTTC. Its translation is CASSRTSGGVNEQFF.

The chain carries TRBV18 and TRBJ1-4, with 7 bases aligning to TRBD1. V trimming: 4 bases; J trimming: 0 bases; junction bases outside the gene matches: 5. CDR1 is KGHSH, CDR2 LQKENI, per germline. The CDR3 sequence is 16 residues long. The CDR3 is CASSQRDRATNEKLFF. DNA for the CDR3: TGTGCCAGCTCACAAAGGGACAGAGCAACTAATGAAAAACTGTTTTTT.

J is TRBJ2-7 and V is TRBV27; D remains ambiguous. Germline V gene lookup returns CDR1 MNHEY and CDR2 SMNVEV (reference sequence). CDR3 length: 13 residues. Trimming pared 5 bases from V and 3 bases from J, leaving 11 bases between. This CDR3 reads CASSPTIFYEQYF. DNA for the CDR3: TGTGCCAGCAGTCCAACAATTTTCTACGAGCAGTACTTC.

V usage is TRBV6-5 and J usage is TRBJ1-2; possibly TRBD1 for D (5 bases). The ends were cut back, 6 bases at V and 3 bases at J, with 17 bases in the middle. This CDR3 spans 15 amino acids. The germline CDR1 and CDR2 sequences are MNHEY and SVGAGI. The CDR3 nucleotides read TGTGCCAGCAGGGGAGGCCCTGGGGACTACTATGGCTACACCTTC. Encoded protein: CASRGGPGDYYGYTF.

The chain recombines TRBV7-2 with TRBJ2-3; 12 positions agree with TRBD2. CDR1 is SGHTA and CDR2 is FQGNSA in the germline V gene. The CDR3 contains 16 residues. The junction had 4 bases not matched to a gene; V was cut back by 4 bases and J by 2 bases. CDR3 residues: CASSYGTSGLTDTQYF. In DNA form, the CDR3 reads TGTGCCAGCAGCTACGGGACTAGCGGGCTCACAGATACGCAGTATTTT.

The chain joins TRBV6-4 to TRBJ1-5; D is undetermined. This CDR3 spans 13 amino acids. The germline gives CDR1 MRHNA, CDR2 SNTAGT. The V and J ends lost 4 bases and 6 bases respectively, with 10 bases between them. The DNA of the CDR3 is TGTGCCAGCAGTGCTGAGGGCGGTCAGCCCCAGCATTTT. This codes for CASSAEGGQPQHF.

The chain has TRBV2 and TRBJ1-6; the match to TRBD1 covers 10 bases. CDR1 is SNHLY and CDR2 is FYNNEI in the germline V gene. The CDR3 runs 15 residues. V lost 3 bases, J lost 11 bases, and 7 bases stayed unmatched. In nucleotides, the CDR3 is TGTGCCAGCAGTGATGCGGACAGGGGGAAGGCACCCCTCCACTTT. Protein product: CASSDADRGKAPLHF.

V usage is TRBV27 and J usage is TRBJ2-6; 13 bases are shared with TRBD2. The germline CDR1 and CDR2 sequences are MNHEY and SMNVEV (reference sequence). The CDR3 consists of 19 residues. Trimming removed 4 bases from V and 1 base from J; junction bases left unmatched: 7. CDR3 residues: CASSSGTSGVPSGANVLTF. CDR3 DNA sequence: TGTGCCAGCAGTTCAGGGACTAGCGGGGTTCCTTCTGGGGCCAACGTCCTGACTTTC.

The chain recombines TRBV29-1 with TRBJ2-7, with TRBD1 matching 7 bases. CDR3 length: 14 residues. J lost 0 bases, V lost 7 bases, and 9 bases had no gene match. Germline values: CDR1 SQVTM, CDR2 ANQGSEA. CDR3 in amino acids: CSARRDRSSYEQYF. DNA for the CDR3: TGCAGCGCACGCCGGGACAGAAGCTCCTACGAGCAGTACTTC.

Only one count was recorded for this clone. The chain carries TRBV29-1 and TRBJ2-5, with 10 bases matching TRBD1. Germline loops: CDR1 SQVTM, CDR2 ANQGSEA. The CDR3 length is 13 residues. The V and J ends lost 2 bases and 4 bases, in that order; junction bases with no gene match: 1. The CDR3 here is CSVERTGGETQYF. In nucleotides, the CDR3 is TGCAGCGTTGAAAGGACAGGGGGAGAGACCCAGTACTTC.

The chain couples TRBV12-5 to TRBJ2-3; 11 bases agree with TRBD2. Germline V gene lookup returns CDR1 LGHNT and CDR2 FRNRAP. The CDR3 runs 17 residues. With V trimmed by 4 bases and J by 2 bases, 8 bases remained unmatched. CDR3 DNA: TGTGCTAGTGGTTCGACGGGGACTAGCGGATTCACAGATACGCAGTATTTT. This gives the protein CASGSTGTSGFTDTQYF.

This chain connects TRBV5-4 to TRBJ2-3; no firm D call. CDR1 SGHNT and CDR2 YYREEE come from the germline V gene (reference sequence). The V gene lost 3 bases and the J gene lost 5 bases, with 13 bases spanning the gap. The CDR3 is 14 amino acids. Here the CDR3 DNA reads TGTGCCAGCAGCTCTCAAGCCGGAGAAGATACGCAGTATTTT. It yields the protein CASSSQAGEDTQYF.